This is a list of T cell receptor beta chains from one sample in a study of vaccination effects on CD4 cells after COVID-19. Their antigens remain unidentified. Repertoires were generated with immunoSEQ multiplex PCR, while TCRdb's copy carries only in-frame clones and drops some. The sample records around 83,000 clones, around 76% being singletons. Sequences were derived from CD4+ T cells from PBMCs cultured with HCoV-229E spike peptides, sampled before COVID-19 vaccination. The source is a human donor who received a COVID-19 vaccine. The CDR3 runs from the conserved cysteine through the conserved F or W. The order of the fields is D gene, J gene, V gene, clone size, CDR3 DNA, CDR3 protein. A D gene is named only where the DNA matches it firmly. Not every row has a clone size; where given, it reads once, few, many or a size class.

D gene: .; J gene: TRBJ2-6; V gene: TRBV2; clone size: .; CDR3 DNA: TGTGCCAGCACCCGACAGGCAAGCACTGGGGCCAACGTCCTGACTTTC; CDR3 protein: CASTRQASTGANVLTF
D gene: TRBD1; J gene: TRBJ1-2; V gene: TRBV18; clone size: .; CDR3 DNA: TGTGCCAGCTCGACAGGGGGCTCTAACTATGGCTACACCTTC; CDR3 protein: CASSTGGSNYGYTF
D gene: .; J gene: TRBJ1-2; V gene: TRBV2; clone size: .; CDR3 DNA: TGTGCCAGCAGTGACCAGGGGAGATACGGCTACACCTTC; CDR3 protein: CASSDQGRYGYTF
D gene: TRBD1; J gene: TRBJ1-2; V gene: TRBV15; clone size: .; CDR3 DNA: TGTGCCACCAGCAGAGATCTGTCTGCGGCAGGGGGCTATGGCTACACCTTC; CDR3 protein: CATSRDLSAAGGYGYTF
D gene: TRBD1; J gene: TRBJ1-4; V gene: TRBV9; clone size: once; CDR3 DNA: TGTGCCAGCAGCGCCCTGGGACAGAGGAATGAAAAACTGTTTTTT; CDR3 protein: CASSALGQRNEKLFF
D gene: TRBD1; J gene: TRBJ1-5; V gene: TRBV7-8; clone size: .; CDR3 DNA: TGTGCCAGCAGCTCTGAGTATAACAGGGGGAGAGGCAATCAGCCCCAGCATTTT; CDR3 protein: CASSSEYNRGRGNQPQHF
D gene: .; J gene: TRBJ2-3; V gene: TRBV7-8; clone size: .; CDR3 DNA: TGTGCCAGCAGTCCGGGGGCTCGGAAGCAGTATTTT; CDR3 protein: CASSPGARKQYF
D gene: TRBD1; J gene: TRBJ2-5; V gene: TRBV2; clone size: few; CDR3 DNA: TGTGCCAGCAGTGGGGCTCCCGGGACAGGGGTCTCAGAGACCCAGTACTTC; CDR3 protein: CASSGAPGTGVSETQYF
D gene: TRBD2; J gene: TRBJ2-5; V gene: TRBV18; clone size: .; CDR3 DNA: TGTGCCAGCTCACCAGGGACTACCCTGACGGGGGAGACCCAGTACTTC; CDR3 protein: CASSPGTTLTGETQYF
D gene: .; J gene: TRBJ2-5; V gene: TRBV7-2; clone size: .; CDR3 DNA: TGTGCCAGCAGCTTAGGCCCCTCAGGGGAGACCCAGTACTTC; CDR3 protein: CASSLGPSGETQYF
D gene: TRBD1; J gene: TRBJ1-6; V gene: TRBV6-5; clone size: .; CDR3 DNA: TGTGCCAGCAGCCGCGGTGTACAGGGGGATTCACCCCTCCACTTT; CDR3 protein: CASSRGVQGDSPLHF
D gene: .; J gene: TRBJ2-1; V gene: TRBV29-1; clone size: .; CDR3 DNA: TGCAGCGTTGGGGTAGTTGGGGGGCAGGATGAGCAGTTCTTC; CDR3 protein: CSVGVVGGQDEQFF
D gene: TRBD2; J gene: TRBJ2-1; V gene: TRBV27; clone size: .; CDR3 DNA: TGTGCCAGCAGACATAAGACTAGCGGGGGTTGGAATGAGCAGTTCTTC; CDR3 protein: CASRHKTSGGWNEQFF
D gene: TRBD1; J gene: TRBJ2-4; V gene: TRBV10-1; clone size: .; CDR3 DNA: TGCGCCAGCAGTGACCCGGGACAGGGACCAAACATTCAGTACTTC; CDR3 protein: CASSDPGQGPNIQYF
D gene: TRBD2; J gene: TRBJ2-1; V gene: TRBV11-2; clone size: few; CDR3 DNA: TGTGCCAGCAGCTTCTTTCGGGGGGACCCAAATGAGCAGTTCTTC; CDR3 protein: CASSFFRGDPNEQFF
D gene: .; J gene: TRBJ2-5; V gene: TRBV2; clone size: .; CDR3 DNA: TGTGCCAGCAGTGAATTAACCTCCTTGGAGACCCAGTACTTC; CDR3 protein: CASSELTSLETQYF
D gene: .; J gene: TRBJ1-6; V gene: TRBV30; clone size: few; CDR3 DNA: TGTGCCTGGAACCAAAGCCCCAATTCACCCCTCCACTTT; CDR3 protein: CAWNQSPNSPLHF
D gene: .; J gene: TRBJ1-6; V gene: TRBV7-9; clone size: .; CDR3 DNA: TGTGCCAGCAGCTTTATTGCGGATTCACCCCTCCACTTT; CDR3 protein: CASSFIADSPLHF
D gene: .; J gene: TRBJ2-3; V gene: TRBV10-3; clone size: few; CDR3 DNA: TGTGCCATCAGTGAGTCGTACTCCTTGACGCAGTATTTT; CDR3 protein: CAISESYSLTQYF
D gene: .; J gene: TRBJ2-5; V gene: TRBV28; clone size: .; CDR3 DNA: TGTGCCAGCAGTCCAGGGTACCAAGAGACCCAGTACTTC; CDR3 protein: CASSPGYQETQYF
D gene: .; J gene: TRBJ1-3; V gene: TRBV2; clone size: .; CDR3 DNA: TGTGCCGGTAACACCGGCTCTGGAAACACCATATATTTT; CDR3 protein: CAGNTGSGNTIYF
D gene: .; J gene: TRBJ1-4; V gene: TRBV6-5; clone size: .; CDR3 DNA: TGTGCCAGCAGTTCTCAGGGAGATGAAAAACTGTTTTTT; CDR3 protein: CASSSQGDEKLFF
D gene: .; J gene: TRBJ2-5; V gene: TRBV18; clone size: .; CDR3 DNA: TGTGCCAGCTCACCACCGAGTGGCAAAAGAGGCGAGACCCAGTACTTC; CDR3 protein: CASSPPSGKRGETQYF
D gene: .; J gene: TRBJ1-5; V gene: TRBV6-9; clone size: .; CDR3 DNA: TGTGCCAGCAGCCATGCCGAGACAGATAGCAATCAGCCCCAGCATTTT; CDR3 protein: CASSHAETDSNQPQHF
D gene: .; J gene: TRBJ2-5; V gene: TRBV6-2/TRBV6-3; clone size: .; CDR3 DNA: TGTGCCAGCAGTTACTCGATTGGGAAGGAGAGGGCAGGCCAAGAGACCCAGTACTTC; CDR3 protein: CASSYSIGKERAGQETQYF
D gene: TRBD2; J gene: TRBJ2-1; V gene: TRBV27; clone size: .; CDR3 DNA: TGTGCCAGCAGTTCACTAGCGGGGGACGATGAGCAGTTCTTC; CDR3 protein: CASSSLAGDDEQFF
D gene: .; J gene: TRBJ2-3; V gene: TRBV12-5; clone size: .; CDR3 DNA: TGTGCTAGTGGTTTGGCCCGGCCCGCCACAGATACGCAGTATTTT; CDR3 protein: CASGLARPATDTQYF
D gene: TRBD2; J gene: TRBJ2-5; V gene: TRBV7-9; clone size: .; CDR3 DNA: TGTGCCAGCAGCTTACCAGAAGGGACTAGCGGGGGGGAGACCCAGTACTTC; CDR3 protein: CASSLPEGTSGGETQYF
D gene: TRBD1; J gene: TRBJ1-4; V gene: TRBV18; clone size: .; CDR3 DNA: TGTGCCAGCTCACCCGCGACAGGGGGAAGAGAAAAACTGTTTTTT; CDR3 protein: CASSPATGGREKLFF
D gene: .; J gene: TRBJ2-2; V gene: TRBV19; clone size: .; CDR3 DNA: TGTGCCAGTAGTGCGGTAAGGGCCGGGGAGCTGTTTTTT; CDR3 protein: CASSAVRAGELFF
D gene: .; J gene: TRBJ2-4; V gene: TRBV29-1; clone size: .; CDR3 DNA: TGCAGCGTTGTAGGGGCTGGAGCCAAAAACATTCAGTACTTC; CDR3 protein: CSVVGAGAKNIQYF
D gene: TRBD1; J gene: TRBJ1-1; V gene: TRBV5-4; clone size: .; CDR3 DNA: TGTGCCAGCAGCCGGATGGACAGGGGGCGCTTAGAAGCTTTCTTT; CDR3 protein: CASSRMDRGRLEAFF
D gene: .; J gene: TRBJ1-1; V gene: TRBV5-1; clone size: few; CDR3 DNA: TGCGCCAGCAGCTTGGACAGAGGGAACACTGAAGCTTTCTTT; CDR3 protein: CASSLDRGNTEAFF
D gene: .; J gene: TRBJ1-1; V gene: TRBV19; clone size: .; CDR3 DNA: TGTGCCAGTAGCTCCCATGACAGCATGAACACTGAAGCTTTCTTT; CDR3 protein: CASSSHDSMNTEAFF
D gene: .; J gene: TRBJ2-1; V gene: TRBV7-2; clone size: .; CDR3 DNA: TGTGCCAGCAGCCCTTTGGGGGTTCCCTACAATGAGCAGTTCTTC; CDR3 protein: CASSPLGVPYNEQFF
D gene: TRBD1; J gene: TRBJ1-6; V gene: TRBV3-1/TRBV3-2; clone size: few; CDR3 DNA: TGTGCCAGCAGCCAGGGACAGGGGCCCTCCTATAATTCACCCCTCCACTTT; CDR3 protein: CASSQGQGPSYNSPLHF
D gene: .; J gene: TRBJ1-2; V gene: TRBV7-8; clone size: .; CDR3 DNA: TGTGCCAGCAGCCCTGTGACAGGAGACTATGGCTACACCTTC; CDR3 protein: CASSPVTGDYGYTF
D gene: .; J gene: TRBJ2-2; V gene: TRBV30; clone size: few; CDR3 DNA: TGTGCCTGGAGTCGTGACGCTCGCTCGGAGCTGTTTTTT; CDR3 protein: CAWSRDARSELFF
D gene: TRBD1; J gene: TRBJ2-5; V gene: TRBV5-6; clone size: .; CDR3 DNA: TGTGCCAGCAGCTTGGGGACAGGGGCCTTTGGGGGGACCCAGTACTTC; CDR3 protein: CASSLGTGAFGGTQYF
D gene: .; J gene: TRBJ1-4; V gene: TRBV30; clone size: .; CDR3 DNA: TGTGCCTCCGCCCGGACAAATGAAAAACTGTTTTTT; CDR3 protein: CASARTNEKLFF
D gene: .; J gene: TRBJ1-1; V gene: TRBV2; clone size: few; CDR3 DNA: TGTGCCAGCAGTATCGCAAAGGGAATCACTGAAGCTTTCTTT; CDR3 protein: CASSIAKGITEAFF
D gene: .; J gene: TRBJ2-1; V gene: TRBV9; clone size: .; CDR3 DNA: TGTGCCAGCACCCGGGGGCGGGGGCCGTACAATGAGCAGTTCTTC; CDR3 protein: CASTRGRGPYNEQFF
D gene: .; J gene: TRBJ1-1; V gene: TRBV2; clone size: .; CDR3 DNA: TGTGCCAGCAGTGTGGCGGATATGAACACTGAAGCTTTCTTT; CDR3 protein: CASSVADMNTEAFF
D gene: .; J gene: TRBJ1-2; V gene: TRBV5-6; clone size: .; CDR3 DNA: TGTGCCAGCAGCGTGTGGGGTTATGGCTACACCTTC; CDR3 protein: CASSVWGYGYTF
D gene: .; J gene: TRBJ1-6; V gene: TRBV14; clone size: few; CDR3 DNA: TGTGCCAGCAGCCAAGATAGGTCTTTCGGGTCGACAGAGGATAATTCACCCCTCCACTTT; CDR3 protein: CASSQDRSFGSTEDNSPLHF
D gene: TRBD2; J gene: TRBJ2-1; V gene: TRBV25-1; clone size: .; CDR3 DNA: TGTGCCAGCAGTGAAGCCAGCGGGGGTGGCAATGAGCAGTTCTTC; CDR3 protein: CASSEASGGGNEQFF
D gene: TRBD2; J gene: TRBJ2-2; V gene: TRBV5-1; clone size: .; CDR3 DNA: TGCGCCAGCAGCCCGGGAGGTATTGGAACCGGGGAGCTGTTTTTT; CDR3 protein: CASSPGGIGTGELFF
D gene: .; J gene: TRBJ2-3; V gene: TRBV5-6; clone size: .; CDR3 DNA: TGTGCCAGCAGCTGGACGGGACCGACGGATACGCAGTATTTT; CDR3 protein: CASSWTGPTDTQYF
D gene: .; J gene: TRBJ1-4; V gene: TRBV2; clone size: few; CDR3 DNA: TGTGCCAGTTCGACAGGTCTTAATGAAAAACTGTTTTTT; CDR3 protein: CASSTGLNEKLFF
D gene: .; J gene: TRBJ1-4; V gene: TRBV11-2; clone size: .; CDR3 DNA: TGTGCCAGCAGCTTATCGCGGGGTTACGAAAAACTGTTTTTT; CDR3 protein: CASSLSRGYEKLFF
D gene: .; J gene: TRBJ2-5; V gene: TRBV6-2/TRBV6-3; clone size: .; CDR3 DNA: TGTGCCAGCAGTTATCTAGGACGGACAACCCAAGAGACCCAGTACTTC; CDR3 protein: CASSYLGRTTQETQYF